Below, 21 T cell receptor beta chains from the same sample are listed, as sequenced in a study of OX40 agonist ivuxolimab in advanced cancers. Library construction relied on the immunoSEQ multiplex PCR assay. What TCRdb holds here is the immuneACCESS table cut down to in-frame rearrangements. Part of the clones is not present; checked against another copy, under half of the missing clones reflect an unresolved V gene, and the others are unexplained. This sample comprises about 68,000 clones, approximately 81% of them detected only once. Approximately 0.68% of the sample belongs to the ten largest clones. The source was CD4+ or CD8+ T cells sorted from blood, collected in a trial of the OX40 agonist ivuxolimab. These receptors came from an adult with an advanced solid tumor such as melanoma, head and neck, liver or kidney cancer.

This sequence joins TRBV7-9 and TRBJ2-1; 7 bases agree with TRBD2. V was clipped by 1 base and J by 9 bases; unmatched bases: 6. The CDR3 consists of 14 residues. Germline loops: CDR1 SEHNR, CDR2 FQNEAQ (reference sequence). The CDR3 sequence: CASSLVGPGGEQFF. The DNA for the CDR3 is TGTGCCAGCAGCTTAGTTGGGCCGGGGGGTGAGCAGTTCTTC.

This clone was counted between two and nine times. V gene TRBV7-2 combines with J gene TRBJ2-7, with D possibly matching TRBD2 (5 bases). Trimming cost V 3 bases and J 6 bases, with 9 bases left between them. Germline V gene sequence: CDR1 SGHTA, CDR2 FQGNSA. This CDR3 has 12 residues. The CDR3 sequence is CASSLYGGEQYF. CDR3 nucleotide sequence: TGTGCCAGCAGCTTGTACGGAGGCGAGCAGTACTTC.

The chain joins TRBV7-2 to TRBJ2-7; D is tentatively TRBD1 or TRBD2 (6 bases each). CDR3 length: 13 amino acids. Germline V gives CDR1 SGHTA, CDR2 FQGNSA. The ends were cut back, 3 bases at V and 7 bases at J, with 13 bases in the middle. DNA for the CDR3: TGTGCCAGCAGCTTTAGGGGGGCTGGGGAGCAGTACTTC. Its protein product is CASSFRGAGEQYF. The full variable domain, in which reference TRBV7-2 and TRBJ2-7 provide the parts outside the CDR3, is GAGVSQSPSNKVTEKGKDVELRCDPISGHTALYWYRQSLGQGLEFLIYFQGNSAPDKSGLPSDRFSAERTGGSVSTLTIQRTQQEDSAVYLCASSFRGAGEQYFGPGTRLTVT.

V usage is TRBV4-2 and J usage is TRBJ2-3, with 7 bases identical to TRBD2. The trim removed 0 bases at V and 0 bases at J, leaving 12 bases unmatched. The CDR3 extends over 19 amino acids. CDR1 is LGHNA and CDR2 is YNFKEQ in the germline V gene. CDR3 DNA sequence: TGTGCCAGCAGCCAAGACCTGGGAGGGCGGATAACTAGCACAGATACGCAGTATTTT. Translation: CASSQDLGGRITSTDTQYF.

The chain links TRBV19 to TRBJ1-5, with TRBD1 matching 8 bases. The germline V gene has CDR1 LNHDA and CDR2 SQIVND (reference sequence). V trimming: 9 bases; J trimming: 4 bases; junction bases outside the gene matches: 11. This CDR3 contains 15 residues. The CDR3 DNA reads as TGTGCCAGCACCACCTCCGACAGGGGTAATCAGCCCCAGCATTTT. It translates to CASTTSDRGNQPQHF.

J is TRBJ1-4 and V is TRBV25-1, with D perhaps TRBD1 (5 bases). The V gene lost 5 bases and the J gene lost 2 bases, with 9 bases spanning the gap. The CDR3 consists of 14 residues. Germline loops: CDR1 MGHDK, CDR2 SYGVNS. The CDR3 sequence is CASSRGGTNEKLFF. As DNA, the CDR3 is TGTGCCAGCAGTAGGGGAGGGACTAATGAAAAACTGTTTTTT.

The chain recombines TRBV5-1 with TRBJ1-1; the D gene is possibly TRBD1 (6 bases). The CDR3 has 14 amino acids. V shed 4 bases and J shed 1 base, with 11 bases lying between them. Germline V gives CDR1 SGHRS, CDR2 YFSETQ. The DNA of the CDR3 is TGCGCCAGCAGCCGGAGACAGGCGAACACTGAAGCTTTCTTT. Amino acid sequence: CASSRRQANTEAFF.

The rearrangement joins TRBV18 to TRBJ2-5; D not resolved. This CDR3 spans 14 amino acids. Looked up from germline, CDR1 is KGHSH and CDR2 is LQKENI. V gave up 5 bases and J gave up 1 base, with 11 bases separating them. The CDR3 spells CASSVSWGQETQYF. As DNA, the CDR3 is TGTGCCAGCTCAGTCTCGTGGGGCCAAGAGACCCAGTACTTC.

This sequence joins TRBV7-9 and TRBJ1-4; tentatively, D is TRBD1 (5 bases). The germline V gene has CDR1 SEHNR and CDR2 FQNEAQ (reference sequence). V was shortened by 5 bases and J by 8 bases, with 12 bases between the two germline ends. CDR3 length: 13 amino acids. The CDR3 region has the DNA TGTGCCAGCAGCACGATGAGGGGCGAAAAACTGTTTTTT. Its protein is CASSTMRGEKLFF.

This clone was recorded once. The J gene is TRBJ1-2, the V gene TRBV6-6; D uncertain. The CDR3 is made up of 15 amino acids. Deletions cut 2 bases from V and 3 bases from J, with 13 bases between. Per germline, CDR1 MNHNY and CDR2 SVGAGI (reference sequence). This CDR3 reads CASSYPASADYGYTF. Here the CDR3 DNA reads TGTGCCAGCAGTTACCCCGCGTCGGCGGACTATGGCTACACCTTC.

The rearrangement uses TRBV7-2 and TRBJ1-1; D might be TRBD1 (6 bases). The ends were cut back, 1 base at V and 7 bases at J, with 10 bases in the middle. Germline-derived CDR1 and CDR2 are SGHTA and FQGNSA. The CDR3 consists of 13 residues. The CDR3 DNA sequence: TGTGCCAGCAGCTTAGTACAGGGTTATGAAGCTTTCTTT. Translation: CASSLVQGYEAFF.

This chain connects TRBV11-2 to TRBJ2-7; D gene ambiguous. Germline V lookup: CDR1 SGHAT, CDR2 FQNNGV. The CDR3 is 12 amino acids. Trimming took 3 bases from V and 1 from J, leaving 4 bases between them. The CDR3 sequence: CASSFQSYEQYF. The CDR3 DNA sequence: TGTGCCAGCAGCTTCCAATCCTACGAGCAGTACTTC.

The rearrangement uses TRBV5-6 and TRBJ1-3, with no clear D. Germline assignment: CDR1 SGHDT and CDR2 YYEEEE. V was pared by 3 bases and J by 7 bases, with 8 bases between. The CDR3 runs 12 residues. CDR3 sequence (DNA): TGTGCCAGCAGCTATTCCCGGAACACCATATATTTT. Amino acid sequence: CASSYSRNTIYF.

The CDR3 reads CASSSQGGTSGGPKETQYF. CDR3 in DNA: TGTGCCAGCAGCTCCCAGGGGGGGACTAGCGGGGGCCCCAAAGAGACCCAGTACTTC. This rearrangement joins TRBV7-2 to TRBJ2-5, with TRBD2 identical over 14 bases. The CDR3 runs 19 residues. V shed 4 bases, J shed 3 bases, and the junction held 13 bases outside the gene matches. Looked up from germline, CDR1 is SGHTA and CDR2 is FQGNSA.

Only a few counts were recorded for this clone. This chain links TRBV6-4 with TRBJ2-5; tentative D call: TRBD1 (6 bases). CDR1 and CDR2 (germline): MRHNA, SNTAGT. The CDR3 has 14 amino acids. Trimming shortened V by 5 bases and J by 5 bases, and 15 bases separated the two germline ends. For the CDR3, the DNA is TGTGCCAGCAGTCCACAGGGTAATGGGGAGACCCAGTACTTC. Translated: CASSPQGNGETQYF.

The J gene is TRBJ1-6, the V gene TRBV27; 8 nucleotides match TRBD1. V gave up 8 bases and J gave up 1 base; unmatched junction bases: 16. Germline lookup yields CDR1 MNHEY and CDR2 SMNVEV (reference sequence). This CDR3 has 19 amino acids. CDR3 in DNA: TGTGCCAGCCTCAAAAGCGACAGGGGACATCTTTCCTATAATTCACCCCTCCACTTT. This encodes CASLKSDRGHLSYNSPLHF.

The V call is TRBV25-1, the J call TRBJ1-2, with D tentatively TRBD1 (6 bases). Germline V CDR1 and CDR2: MGHDK, SYGVNS. Trimming left V 8 bases short and J 0 bases short, with 10 bases between. CDR3 length: 13 amino acids. The CDR3: CASVGTTNYGYTF. The CDR3 DNA follows: TGTGCCAGCGTAGGGACAACTAACTATGGCTACACCTTC.

V gene TRBV18 combines with J gene TRBJ2-7, with 8 bases matching TRBD1. V lost 3 bases, J lost 0 bases, and 4 bases stayed unmatched. CDR3 length: 15 residues. Germline CDR1 KGHSH, CDR2 LQKENI. This CDR3 reads CASSPLDRVSYEQYF. As DNA, the CDR3 is TGTGCCAGCTCACCCTTGGACAGGGTCTCCTACGAGCAGTACTTC.

The chain recombines TRBV7-2 with TRBJ2-3; 7 nucleotides align to TRBD2. V lost 0 bases and J lost 3; bases outside the gene matches: 9. Germline V gene data show CDR1 as SGHTA and CDR2 as FQGNSA. This CDR3 is built from 17 residues. The CDR3 region is CASSLAGSSGETDTQYF. The CDR3 DNA reads as TGTGCCAGCAGCTTAGCCGGTTCCAGCGGGGAGACAGATACGCAGTATTTT.

This chain joins TRBV5-1 and TRBJ2-6; D not resolved. The CDR3 consists of 15 residues. V was shortened by 0 bases and J by 0 bases, with 4 bases between the two germline ends. CDR1 is SGHRS and CDR2 is YFSETQ in the germline V gene. The DNA for the CDR3 is TGCGCCAGCAGCTTGGGGGTCTCTGGGGCCAACGTCCTGACTTTC. This sequence encodes CASSLGVSGANVLTF.

The chain combines TRBV18 with TRBJ1-2; D might be TRBD1 (6 bases). The ends were cut back, 2 bases at V and 3 bases at J, with 13 bases in the middle. This CDR3 comprises 15 residues. Germline V lookup: CDR1 KGHSH, CDR2 LQKENI. The CDR3 reads CASSPSPTGDYGYTF. DNA of the CDR3: TGTGCCAGCTCACCAAGCCCGACAGGTGACTATGGCTACACCTTC.